This TCR beta chain derives from a study of cytomegalovirus exposure and HLA in healthy donors (TCRdb year 2017). With respect to the entire study: According to a later analysis, one platform produced both the 120 validation repertoires and the roughly 650 repertoires of the first cohort. The study was designed to test whether signatures of past pathogen exposure could be identified by cataloging public T cell receptors. A separate validation cohort of 100 to 150 different subjects was used in addition to the 666-subject first cohort. To predict cytomegalovirus infection status, the study combined high-throughput TCR immunosequencing, statistical association of individual TCRs with disease status, and machine learning.

Library preparation used the immunoSEQ multiplex PCR assay. On the study's bioinformatics: A statistical classification framework was built to diagnose cytomegalovirus status from the catalog of TCR beta chain sequences. TCRdb re-hosts the immuneACCESS table, in-frame sequences only. Its copies lack some clones; in the studies checked, an unresolved V gene accounts for under half of them, and the cause for the rest is not known. That table gives V, J and clone size, and the DNA gave D and trimming. Present in this sample are tens of thousands of clones, roughly 90% of which were seen just once. Together, the top ten hold about 2.9% of the sample. Separate from the roughly 650-subject first cohort, the validation cohort of 90 to 150 subjects was the group to which the donors belonged. As for this clone: Its antigen remains unidentified. Base qualities are not provided; no much larger clone lies one nucleotide away.

V trim: 5 bases; J trim: 7 bases; unmatched bases: 5. The germline V gene encodes CDR1 MNHEY and CDR2 SMNVEV (reference sequence). The CDR3 covers 15 residues, taking in both the cysteine and the phenylalanine. Only the CDR3 DNA stays, 45 bases, in frame from base 1. The research as a whole found: Most TCR sequences were seen in very few donors, while some public TCRs were found in many individuals. All 130 or so repertoires were used to score co-occurrence in the validation cohort in a later analysis, because that analysis had no HLA typing for the cohort. Subsequent analysis determined that TCRs grouped into clusters in the first cohort also showed a tendency toward co-occurrence across the roughly 110 validation repertoires, and 85% to 95% of cluster scores exceeded 0. The authors suggested that the approach could potentially be generalized to other disease states and immunological phenotypes. The study listed 170 or so TCR beta chains as associated with cytomegalovirus. The classifier was reported to diagnose cytomegalovirus status with high specificity and sensitivity in both the original and validation cohorts. A few of the identified cytomegalovirus-associated TCR beta chains were confirmed in vitro to be specific for cytomegalovirus antigens.

Sequenced sample: PBMCs. The clonotype originates from a man aged 18 to 30 in good health and CMV-seronegative. The sequence links TRBV27 to TRBJ2-3; 14 junctional bases match TRBD2. The nucleotide sequence is TGTGCCAGCAGTCCAAGACTAGCGGGAGGGCATACGCAGTATTTT. Its product reads: CASSPRLAGGHTQYF.